This TCR beta chain was profiled in a study of T cell responses to AZD1222 COVID-19 vaccine. Generated by immunoSEQ multiplex PCR, the TCRdb table keeps only in-frame clones and is missing some. The table shows approximately 92,000 clones, with approximately 90% occurring only once. The CDR3 totals 17 residues. This sequence joins TRBV21-1 and TRBJ1-5. TRBV21-1 is assigned pseudogene status. The source is an adult in good health. The source was peripheral blood, collected on day 0 of AZD1222 vaccination. This CDR3 reads CAISGAGRRWGNQPQHF. In nucleotides, the CDR3 is TGTGCCATATCAGGCGCGGGGAGGAGATGGGGCAATCAGCCCCAGCATTTT.